The 3 T cell receptor beta chains below all came from one sample that was sequenced in a study of cytomegalovirus exposure and HLA in healthy donors. PCR used 60 Vbeta primers and 13 Jbeta primers. Clones were read by immunoSEQ multiplex PCR, and TCRdb kept only the in-frame ones, dropping some. The repertoire holds approximately 140,000 clones, with roughly 77% as singletons. Sequenced: PBMCs. These receptors all stem from a man younger than 40 in good health and CMV-seronegative.

V is TRBV28 and J is TRBJ1-5; D call uncertain. The CDR3 extends over 16 amino acids. CDR1 is MDHEN, CDR2 SYDVKM, per germline. Trimming shortened V by 1 base and J by 2 bases, and 12 bases separated the two germline ends. For the CDR3, the DNA is TGTGCCAGCAGTTTATATTCGGGGTATGGCAATCAGCCCCAGCATTTT. This sequence encodes CASSLYSGYGNQPQHF.

The J gene is TRBJ1-2, the V gene TRBV4-2; D possibly corresponds to TRBD1 (5 bases). CDR1 and CDR2 from the germline V gene are LGHNA and YNFKEQ. The CDR3 is 14 residues long. V shed 1 base and J shed 8 bases, with 14 bases lying between them. CDR3 sequence reads: CASSQVGRAYGYTF. CDR3 DNA sequence: TGTGCCAGCAGCCAAGTGGGCAGGGCCTACGGCTACACCTTC.

The chain carries TRBV28 and TRBJ2-7; TRBD1 matches at 8 bases. CDR3 length: 15 residues. V shed 5 bases and J 3 bases; nucleotides not matched to a gene: 9. Germline assignment: CDR1 MDHEN and CDR2 SYDVKM. The CDR3 is CASSAPGQAIYEQYF. DNA of the CDR3: TGTGCCAGCAGTGCGCCGGGACAGGCAATCTACGAGCAGTACTTC. Combining the CDR3 with reference TRBV28 and TRBJ2-7 gives the whole variable domain DVKVTQSSRYLVKRTGEKVFLECVQDMDHENMFWYRQDPGLGLRLIYFSYDVKMKEKGDIPEGYSVSREKKERFSLILESASTNQTSMYLCASSAPGQAIYEQYFGPGTRLTVT.